The sequence of this T cell receptor (beta chain) was determined in a study of blood T cells in healthy people across ages. Germline V lookup: CDR1 MDHEN, CDR2 SYDVKM. CDR3 length equals 16 residues. This clonotype has only a few counts. A second roughly 7 to 12 cycle PCR used barcoded and J-beta primers. TCRdb passed the 5' RACE reads through MiXCR, listing each CDR3 protein once. Of 750,000 to 1,000,000 distinct CDR3 sequences listed, roughly 28% are singletons. This same sample was also taken into another study, of T cells of mothers and their children.

Sequenced sample: blood. The chain employs TRBV28 and TRBJ2-4; D assignment may be TRBD1 or TRBD2 (7 bases each). Matching the DNA end better, TRBJ2-7 makes the J call doubtful. The origin of this receptor is a woman aged 40 to 50 in good health. CDR3 bases: TGTGCCAGCAGTTATCGGGGTAGGGGGCGCGGGAGCGAGCAGTACTTC. It yields the protein CASSYRGRGRGSEQYF.